Presented here are 2 T cell receptor beta chains from one specimen sequenced in a study of blood T cell repertoires in COVID-19. Produced via immunoSEQ multiplex PCR; TCRdb's table is partial and in-frame only. Altogether under 45,000 clones are present, roughly 90% being singletons, with the ten largest covering about 8.6%. Source material: peripheral blood. The origin of the receptors is a man aged 60 to 69 with active COVID-19.

This clone has a single count. The V and J genes are TRBV4-1 and TRBJ2-7, with D possibly matching TRBD1 (6 bases). Germline loops: CDR1 MGHRA, CDR2 YSYEKL. Trimming removed 3 bases from V and 4 bases from J, with 19 bases in between. The CDR3 has 16 residues. The CDR3 reads CASSHAEGRGIYEQYF. CDR3 sequence (DNA): TGCGCCAGCAGCCACGCAGAGGGTAGGGGGATTTACGAGCAGTACTTC.

This chain uses TRBV7-9 with TRBJ2-7, with 7 bases fitting TRBD2. The CDR3 is made up of 16 amino acids. Germline CDR1 SEHNR, CDR2 FQNEAQ (reference sequence). Germline trimming cut 4 bases from V and 0 bases from J; bases unmatched to any gene: 9. The CDR3 reads CASSSSGGGSSYEQYF. The CDR3 DNA is TGTGCCAGCAGCTCCTCGGGAGGCGGGAGCTCCTACGAGCAGTACTTC. Looking up the rest from reference TRBV7-9 and TRBJ2-7 gives the full variable domain: DTGVSQNPRHKITKRGQNVTFRCDPISEHNRLYWYRQTLGQGPEFLTYFQNEAQLEKSRLLSDRFSAERPKGSFSTLEIQRTEQGDSAMYLCASSSSGGGSSYEQYFGPGTRLTVT.